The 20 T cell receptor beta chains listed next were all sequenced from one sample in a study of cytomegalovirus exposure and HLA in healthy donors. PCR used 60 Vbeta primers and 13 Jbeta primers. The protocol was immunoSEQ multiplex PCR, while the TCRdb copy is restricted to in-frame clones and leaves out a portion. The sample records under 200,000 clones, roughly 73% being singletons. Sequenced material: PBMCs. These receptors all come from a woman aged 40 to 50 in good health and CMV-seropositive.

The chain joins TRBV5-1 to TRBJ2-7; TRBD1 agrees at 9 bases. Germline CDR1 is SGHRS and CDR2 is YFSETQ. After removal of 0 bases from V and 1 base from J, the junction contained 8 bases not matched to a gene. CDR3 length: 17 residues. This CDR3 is CASSLAQPDRGSYEQYF. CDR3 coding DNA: TGCGCCAGCAGCTTGGCCCAACCGGACAGGGGTTCCTACGAGCAGTACTTC.

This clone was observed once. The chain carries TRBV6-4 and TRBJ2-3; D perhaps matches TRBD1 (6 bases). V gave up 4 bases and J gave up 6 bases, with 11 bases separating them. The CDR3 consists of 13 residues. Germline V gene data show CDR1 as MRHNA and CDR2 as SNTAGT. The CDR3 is CASSVGGTDTQYF. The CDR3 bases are TGTGCCAGCAGTGTAGGGGGAACGGATACGCAGTATTTT.

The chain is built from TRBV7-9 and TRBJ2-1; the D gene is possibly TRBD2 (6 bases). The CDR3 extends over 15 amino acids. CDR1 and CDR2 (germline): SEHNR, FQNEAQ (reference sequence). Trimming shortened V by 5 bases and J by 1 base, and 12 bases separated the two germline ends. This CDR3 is CASSPDAGSYNEQFF. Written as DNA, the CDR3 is TGTGCCAGCAGCCCCGACGCGGGGTCCTACAATGAGCAGTTCTTC.

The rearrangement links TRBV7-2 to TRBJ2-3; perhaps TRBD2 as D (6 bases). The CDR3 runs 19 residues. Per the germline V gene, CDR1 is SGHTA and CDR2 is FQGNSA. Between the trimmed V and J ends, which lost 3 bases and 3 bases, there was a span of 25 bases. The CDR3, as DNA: TGTGCCAGCAGCTTCGAATACCTAGCGCGGAGACGCGGGACAGATACGCAGTATTTT. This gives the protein CASSFEYLARRRGTDTQYF.

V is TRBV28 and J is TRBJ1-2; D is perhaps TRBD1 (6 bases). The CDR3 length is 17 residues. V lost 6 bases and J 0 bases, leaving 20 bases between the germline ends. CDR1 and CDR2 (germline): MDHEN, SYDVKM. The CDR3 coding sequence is TGTGCCAGCAGCCGCTCGGGAACAGGGAGGGCTAACTATGGCTACACCTTC. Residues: CASSRSGTGRANYGYTF.

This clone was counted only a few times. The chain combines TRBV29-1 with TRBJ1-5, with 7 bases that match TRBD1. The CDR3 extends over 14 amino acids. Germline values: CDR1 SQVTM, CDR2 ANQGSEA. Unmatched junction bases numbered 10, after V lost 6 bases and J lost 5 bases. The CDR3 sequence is CSVATGAYDQPQHF. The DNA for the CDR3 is TGCAGCGTGGCTACAGGGGCTTACGATCAGCCCCAGCATTTT.

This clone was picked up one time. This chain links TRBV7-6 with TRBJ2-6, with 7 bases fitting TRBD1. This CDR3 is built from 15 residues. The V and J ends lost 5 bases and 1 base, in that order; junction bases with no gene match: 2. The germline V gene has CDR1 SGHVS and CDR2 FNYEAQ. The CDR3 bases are TGTGCCAGCAGCCCCAGGGGGTCTGGGGCCAACGTCCTGACTTTC. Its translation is CASSPRGSGANVLTF.

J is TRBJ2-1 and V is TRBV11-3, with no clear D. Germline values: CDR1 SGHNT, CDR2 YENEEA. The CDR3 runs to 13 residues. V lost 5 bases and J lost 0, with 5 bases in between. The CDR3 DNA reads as TGTGCCAGCAGCCCGAGCTCCTACAATGAGCAGTTCTTC. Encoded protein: CASSPSSYNEQFF.

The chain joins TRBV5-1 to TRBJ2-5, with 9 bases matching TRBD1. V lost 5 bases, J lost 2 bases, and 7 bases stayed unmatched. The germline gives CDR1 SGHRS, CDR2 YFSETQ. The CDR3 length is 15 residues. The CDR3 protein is CASRSTGGKQETQYF. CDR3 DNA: TGCGCCAGCAGATCGACAGGGGGAAAACAAGAGACCCAGTACTTC. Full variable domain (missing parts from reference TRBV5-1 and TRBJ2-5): KAGVTQTPRYLIKTRGQQVTLSCSPISGHRSVSWYQQTPGQGLQFLFEYFSETQRNKGNFPGRFSGRQFSNSRSEMNVSTLELGDSALYLCASRSTGGKQETQYFGPGTRLLVL.

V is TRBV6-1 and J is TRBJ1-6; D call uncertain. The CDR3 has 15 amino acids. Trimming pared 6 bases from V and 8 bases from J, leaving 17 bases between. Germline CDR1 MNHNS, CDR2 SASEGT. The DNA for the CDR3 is TGTGCCAGCAGCGAACAGCGTCCGGCCGATTCACCCCTCCACTTT. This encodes CASSEQRPADSPLHF.

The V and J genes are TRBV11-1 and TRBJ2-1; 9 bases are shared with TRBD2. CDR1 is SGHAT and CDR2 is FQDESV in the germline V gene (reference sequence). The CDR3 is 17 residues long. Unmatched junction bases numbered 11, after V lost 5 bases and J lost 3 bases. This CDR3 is CASSPRTGGRDYNEQFF. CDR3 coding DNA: TGTGCCAGCAGCCCCCGGACTGGCGGGAGGGACTACAATGAGCAGTTCTTC.

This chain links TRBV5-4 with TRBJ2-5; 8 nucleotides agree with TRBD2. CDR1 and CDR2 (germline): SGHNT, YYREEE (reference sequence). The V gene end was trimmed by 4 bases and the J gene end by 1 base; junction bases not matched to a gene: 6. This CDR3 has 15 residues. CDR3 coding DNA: TGTGCCAGCAGCCCCCGGACTAGCAGCCAAGAGACCCAGTACTTC. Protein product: CASSPRTSSQETQYF.

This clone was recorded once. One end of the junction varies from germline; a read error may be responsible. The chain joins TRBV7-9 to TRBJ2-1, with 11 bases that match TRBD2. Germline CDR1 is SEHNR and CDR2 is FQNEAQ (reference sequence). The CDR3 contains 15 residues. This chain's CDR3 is CSSSILAGEVNEQFF. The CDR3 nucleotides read TGTTCCAGCAGCATACTAGCGGGAGAGGTCAATGAGCAGTTCTTC.

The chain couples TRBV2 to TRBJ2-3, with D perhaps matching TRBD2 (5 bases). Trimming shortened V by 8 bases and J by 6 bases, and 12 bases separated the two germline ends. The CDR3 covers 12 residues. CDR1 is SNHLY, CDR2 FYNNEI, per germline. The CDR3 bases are TGTGCCAGCGGACTGAGCTCGGATACGCAGTATTTT. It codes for CASGLSSDTQYF.

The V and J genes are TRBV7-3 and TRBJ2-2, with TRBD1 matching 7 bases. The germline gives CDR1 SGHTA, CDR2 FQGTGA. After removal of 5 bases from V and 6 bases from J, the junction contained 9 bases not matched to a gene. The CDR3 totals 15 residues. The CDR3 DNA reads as TGTGCCAGCAGCCTACAGAAGGGGGCGTCCGGGGAGCTGTTTTTT. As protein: CASSLQKGASGELFF.

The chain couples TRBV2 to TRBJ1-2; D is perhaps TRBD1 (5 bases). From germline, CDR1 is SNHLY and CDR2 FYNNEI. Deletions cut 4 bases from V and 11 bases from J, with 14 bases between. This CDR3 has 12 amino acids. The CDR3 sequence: CASSGSGTGYTF. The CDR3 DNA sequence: TGTGCCAGCAGTGGGAGCGGGACCGGGTACACCTTC.

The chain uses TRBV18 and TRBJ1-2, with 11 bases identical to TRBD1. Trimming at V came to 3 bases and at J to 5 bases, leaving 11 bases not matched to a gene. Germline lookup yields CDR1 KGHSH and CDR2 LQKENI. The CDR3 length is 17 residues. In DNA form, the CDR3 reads TGTGCCAGCTCACCGAGGACAGGGGGCTTCGGAGAGTATGGCTACACCTTC. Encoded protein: CASSPRTGGFGEYGYTF.

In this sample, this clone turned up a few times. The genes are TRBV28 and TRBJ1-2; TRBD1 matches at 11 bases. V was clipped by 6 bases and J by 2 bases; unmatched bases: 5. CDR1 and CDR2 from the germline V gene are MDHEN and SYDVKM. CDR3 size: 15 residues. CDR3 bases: TGTGCCAGCAGGCGGACAGGGGGCCAAAACTATGGCTACACCTTC. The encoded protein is CASRRTGGQNYGYTF.

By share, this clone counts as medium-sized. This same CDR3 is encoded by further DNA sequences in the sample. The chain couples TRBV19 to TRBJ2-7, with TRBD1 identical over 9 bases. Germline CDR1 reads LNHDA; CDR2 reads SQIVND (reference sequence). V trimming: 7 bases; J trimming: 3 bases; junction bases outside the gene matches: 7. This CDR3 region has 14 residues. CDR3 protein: CASTPTGGIYEQYF. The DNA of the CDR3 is TGTGCCAGTACCCCGACAGGGGGGATCTACGAGCAGTACTTC.

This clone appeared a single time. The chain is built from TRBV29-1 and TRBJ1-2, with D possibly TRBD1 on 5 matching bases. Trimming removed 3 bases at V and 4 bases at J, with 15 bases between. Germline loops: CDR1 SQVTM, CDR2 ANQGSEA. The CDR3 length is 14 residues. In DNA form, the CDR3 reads TGCAGCGTTGAGGAATGGGGGGGGACCTATGGCTACACCTTC. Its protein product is CSVEEWGGTYGYTF. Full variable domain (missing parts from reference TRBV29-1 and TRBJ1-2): SAVISQKPSRDICQRGTSLTIQCQVDSQVTMMFWYRQQPGQSLTLIATANQGSEATYESGFVIDKFPISRPNLTFSTLTVSNMSPEDSSIYLCSVEEWGGTYGYTFGSGTRLTVV.